Listed below are T cell receptor beta chains from one sample, sequenced in a study of T cell repertoires in cytomegalovirus infection. These TCRs are of unknown antigen specificity. TCRdb recomputed calls from the reads with MiXCR, one row per CDR3 protein. This sample carries around 300,000 distinct CDR3 sequences, about 25% of them seen once, and the ten largest clones take 13%. The material was cultured PBMCs, obtained from culture after CMV antigen stimulation. The receptor source for this set is a human donor in good health (CMV status not recorded). Some clones in this sample may be carry-over from other donors' samples. CDR3s include the opening cysteine and the closing phenylalanine or tryptophan. D genes are given only for firm matches. Clone sizes are given selectively: once, few, many, or a class where the clone is expanded.

TRBV7-2	TRBJ2-7	-	-	TGTGCCAGCAGCTTAGAAGGAGCACATTCCTACGAGAAGTACTTC	CASSLEGAHSYEKYF
TRBV6-2/TRBV6-3	TRBJ2-1	-	few	TGTGCCAGCAGTAGCCTCGGCGGCTACAATGAGCAGTTCTTC	CASSSLGGYNEQFF
TRBV29-1	TRBJ2-1	TRBD1	-	TGCAGCGTCCGGGACAGGGGGCTCGGTGAGCAGTTCTTC	CSVRDRGLGEQFF
TRBV2	TRBJ2-5	-	-	TGTGCCAGCAGTGATCTGGGGGAGACCCAGTACTTC	CASSDLGETQYF
TRBV28	TRBJ2-5	TRBD2	-	TGTGCCAGCAGGTCCGGGACTAGGGTGACCCAGTACTTC	CASRSGTRVTQYF
TRBV24-1	TRBJ2-1	-	-	TGTGCCACCAGTGGGTCTGGAGGGAGCTGGTCCGATGAGCAGTTCTTC	CATSGSGGSWSDEQFF
TRBV28	TRBJ1-1	-	few	TGTGCCAGCAGTTCCCCGGGACAATGGGGGAACACTGAAGCTTTCTTT	CASSSPGQWGNTEAFF
TRBV6-1	TRBJ2-2	-	-	TGTGCCAGCAGTGAAAGGCCAGGCTACACCGGGGAGCTGTTTTTT	CASSERPGYTGELFF
TRBV24-1	TRBJ2-1	TRBD2	few	TGTGCCACCAGTGAGTTGACTAGCGGGAGGGCCTATGAGCAGTTCTTC	CATSELTSGRAYEQFF
TRBV11-3	TRBJ2-5	-	few	TGTGCCAGCAATGGTGGCAGGGACAAATGGGAGACCCAGTACTTC	CASNGGRDKWETQYF
TRBV7-2	TRBJ1-2	-	few	TGTGCCAGCAGCTTATTGGGGGGCAGGGGATCATCCTATGGCTACACCTTC	CASSLLGGRGSSYGYTF
TRBV28	TRBJ1-5	-	many	TGTGCCAGCAGTTTACTAGGCAACCCGTCTAGCAATCAGCCCCAGCATTTT	CASSLLGNPSSNQPQHF
TRBV7-2	TRBJ2-2	TRBD1	many	TGTGCCAGCAGACAGGGGGGCCGGAACACCGGGGAGCTGTTTTTT	CASRQGGRNTGELFF
TRBV6-2/TRBV6-3	TRBJ2-1	-	-	TGTGCCAGCAGTTACCAGGACAGCTCCTACAATGAGCAGTTCTTC	CASSYQDSSYNEQFF
TRBV6-1	TRBJ1-2	-	many	TGTGCCAGCAGTGGAACAGGTACTAACTATGGCTACACCTTC	CASSGTGTNYGYTF
TRBV19	TRBJ2-1	TRBD2	-	TGTGCCAGTAGTATAGGTGGGAGGGACAATGAGCAGTTCTTC	CASSIGGRDNEQFF
TRBV7-9	TRBJ1-2	TRBD1	-	TGTGCCAGCAGTGCCCGACAGGGCTGGGGCTACACCTTC	CASSARQGWGYTF
TRBV12-3/TRBV12-4	TRBJ1-2	-	few	TGTGCCAGCAGTTTAGGGATCGGTGGCTACACCTTC	CASSLGIGGYTF
TRBV15	TRBJ2-1	-	-	TGTGCCACCAGCGCGCTTTTGGGACCCAACAATGAGCAGTTCTTC	CATSALLGPNNEQFF
TRBV11-2	TRBJ1-6	-	many	TGTGCCAGCGGGGTCGACTATAATTCACCCCTCCACTTT	CASGVDYNSPLHF
TRBV19	TRBJ1-3	-	many	TGTGCCAGTAGTATCGCACAGCACTCTGGAAACACCATATATTTT	CASSIAQHSGNTIYF
TRBV7-9	TRBJ2-3	-	few	TGTGCCAGCAGCTTCTCGGGAGAGGCAGATACGCAGTATTTT	CASSFSGEADTQYF
TRBV6-2/TRBV6-3	TRBJ1-1	-	-	TGTGCCAGCAGGTCGGCTGGAACCACTGAAGCTTTCTTT	CASRSAGTTEAFF
TRBV7-8	TRBJ1-1	-	many	TGTGCCAGCAGCTTAGTTGGGGGAACTGTGGGGAACACTGAAGCTTTCTTT	CASSLVGGTVGNTEAFF
TRBV27	TRBJ1-1	-	-	TGTGCCAGCAGTTCTTCCTCGATGTTAGCTGAAGCTTTCTTT	CASSSSSMLAEAFF
TRBV20-1	TRBJ2-1	TRBD2	-	TGCAGTGCCGGACTAGCGGGAGGGCGACACAATGAGCAGTTCTTC	CSAGLAGGRHNEQFF
TRBV6-5	TRBJ1-2	-	-	TGTGCCAGCAGTCCTGCGGGGTCGCACCGGGGCTATGGCTACACCTTC	CASSPAGSHRGYGYTF
TRBV6-2/TRBV6-3	TRBJ2-1	-	few	TGTGCCAGCAGTGTGGGTGAGGCGAGTGAGCAGTTCTTC	CASSVGEASEQFF
TRBV11-3	TRBJ2-1	TRBD2	-	TGTGCCAGCAGCTTAAAAGCGGGAGGGGCGGGCTCCTACAATGAGCAGTTCTTC	CASSLKAGGAGSYNEQFF
TRBV12-3/TRBV12-4	TRBJ2-3	-	many	TGTGCCAGCAGCTCCCAAGCGGGCCACACAGATACGCAGTATTTT	CASSSQAGHTDTQYF